These T cell receptor beta chains were read from a single sample in a study of early T cells in non-severe SARS-CoV-2 infection. TCRdb fed the 5' RACE reads into MiXCR, producing one record per CDR3 protein. The sample contains around 84,000 distinct CDR3 sequences, 9% to 14% of which appear only once. The specimen sequenced was whole blood. These receptors were collected from an adult who was a healthcare worker with PCR-confirmed SARS-CoV-2 infection or an uninfected control (not recorded which). The CDR3 runs from the conserved cysteine through the conserved F or W.

TRBJ2-3,TRBV5-4,CASSSPLDTQYF
TRBJ1-3,TRBV6-5,CASSWDRETAGNTIYF
TRBJ1-1,TRBV28,CASMGITEAFF
TRBJ2-7,TRBV6-5,CASTGAREQYF
TRBJ2-7,TRBV13,CASRTGGNYEQYF
TRBJ1-2,TRBV5-4,CASSLVEGYGYTF
TRBJ2-1,TRBV10-3,CAARGLLDSKQFF
TRBJ2-1,TRBV7-3,CASSLDGRSSGEQFF
TRBJ1-5,TRBV20-1,CSAKGVGGPNQPQHF
TRBJ2-1,TRBV24-1,CATSDLGVNEQFF
TRBJ2-5,TRBV5-1,CASRTSGRDQETQYF
TRBJ1-6,TRBV19,CASSLDRDRAPLHF
TRBJ1-2,TRBV29-1,CSVSPRINYGYTF
TRBJ2-2,TRBV6-5,CASSNDRGAGKLFF
TRBJ1-1,TRBV5-1,CASSLGQDTEAFF
TRBJ1-5,TRBV11-2,CASSLDPDRPWASNQPQHF
TRBJ2-5,TRBV11-3,CASSQEGQTQYF
TRBJ1-5,TRBV9,CASSVRVGQPQLF
TRBJ2-1,TRBV4-1,CASSQGYSVYNEQFF
TRBJ2-7,TRBV3-1,CASSQIAGAVSEQYF
TRBJ2-1,TRBV7-3,CASSLTRAPRVNEQFF
TRBJ1-1,TRBV14,CASSHLRVDGTEAFF
TRBJ2-1,TRBV5-1,CASRDRGGDEQFF
TRBJ2-1,TRBV5-1,CASRQGALSSYNEQFF
TRBJ2-2,TRBV29-1,CSVAHLTNTGELFF
TRBJ2-5,TRBV20-1,CSVKGTSQETQYF